The 9 T cell receptor beta chains below come from one sample, sequenced in a study of human T cells and chemical hapten exposure. TCRdb independently ran MiXCR on the RACE reads; one entry per CDR3 protein. This sample has under 40,000 distinct CDR3 sequences, with around 6.4% found just once. Specified time point: patch test 1, 2 weeks after DPC sensitization. Treatment here: therapeutic diphenylcyclopropenone sensitization with weekly scalp DPC. Extraction of total RNA was performed on unfractionated whole blood. Source: whole blood, taken in connection with sensitization to the hapten diphenylcyclopropenone (DPC). These receptors were collected from a woman in her thirties with alopecia areata. Some clones in this sample may be carry-over from other donors' samples.

V and J are TRBV7-2 and TRBJ1-5, with D tentatively TRBD1 (5 bases). The germline V gene encodes CDR1 SGHTA and CDR2 FQGNSA. Trimming left V 6 bases short and J 2 bases short, with 8 bases between. The CDR3 loop spans 13 amino acids. This CDR3 reads CASRLQGNQPQHF. CDR3 DNA sequence: TGTGCCAGCAGGTTACAGGGCAATCAGCCCCAGCATTTT.

This clonotype has just a few counts. V and J are TRBV7-2 and TRBJ1-5; no clear D. The germline V gene encodes CDR1 SGHTA and CDR2 FQGNSA. With 5 bases removed from V and 5 bases from J, the gap between germline ends came to 16 bases. This CDR3 region has 15 residues. CDR3 in amino acids: CASSARAGGDQPQHF. As DNA, the CDR3 is TGTGCCAGCAGCGCTAGGGCAGGTGGGGATCAGCCCCAGCATTTT.

This clonotype came up a few times. The chain has TRBV7-6 and TRBJ2-3; D gene ambiguous. The CDR3 covers 14 residues. V lost 3 bases, J lost 3 bases, and 10 bases lay in between. From germline, CDR1 is SGHVS and CDR2 FNYEAQ. The CDR3 reads CASSLYYPTDTQYF. CDR3 sequence (DNA): TGTGCCAGCAGCTTGTACTACCCGACAGATACGCAGTATTTT. The variable domain in full, completed from reference TRBV7-6 and TRBJ2-3, reads GAGVSQSPRYKVTKRGQDVALRCDPISGHVSLYWYRQALGQGPEFLTYFNYEAQQDKSGLPNDRFSAERPEGSISTLTIQRTEQRDSAMYRCASSLYYPTDTQYFGPGTRLTVL.

This clonotype was counted between two and nine times. The chain uses TRBV14 and TRBJ2-1; D unresolved. Trimming cost V 1 base and J 7 bases, with 5 bases left between them. Germline values: CDR1 SGHDN, CDR2 FVKESK. CDR3 size: 12 residues. In nucleotides, the CDR3 is TGTGCCAGCAGCCAAGTCGGGAATGAGCAGTTCTTC. Translated, it gives CASSQVGNEQFF.

This clonotype appeared a few times. V is TRBV6-2 or TRBV6-3 and J is TRBJ2-7; maybe TRBD1 (5 bases). V was pared by 8 bases and J by 2 bases, with 10 bases between. CDR3 length: 12 amino acids. Germline assignment: CDR1 MNHEY and CDR2 SVGEGT. CDR3 region: CASGQGPYEQYF. The CDR3 bases are TGTGCCAGCGGCCAGGGCCCCTACGAGCAGTACTTC.

This clonotype appeared many times. This chain links TRBV5-1 with TRBJ1-1; a weak D match, TRBD1 (6 bases). The germline gives CDR1 SGHRS, CDR2 YFSETQ. V dropped 2 bases and J dropped 11 bases, with 19 bases sitting between them. The length of the CDR3 is 14 residues. CDR3 bases: TGCGCCAGCAGCTTACCTCTAGACAGGTCCCCTGCTTTCTTT. It yields the protein CASSLPLDRSPAFF.

This clonotype came up a few times. This rearrangement joins TRBV7-9 to TRBJ1-5; D remains ambiguous. The germline V and J ends were trimmed by 5 bases and 0 bases, with 8 bases remaining between them. CDR1 and CDR2 (germline): SEHNR, FQNEAQ (reference sequence). There are 14 residues in the CDR3. The chain's CDR3 is CASSATDSNQPQHF. The CDR3 coding sequence is TGTGCCAGCAGCGCCACCGATAGCAATCAGCCCCAGCATTTT.

Ten or more counts support this clonotype. CDR3 nucleotide sequence: TGTGCCAGCAGTTTAGCCCACCCCTACGAGCAGTACTTC. Its translation is CASSLAHPYEQYF. This chain uses TRBV12-3 or TRBV12-4 with TRBJ2-7, with no clear D. The V end was cut by 0 bases, the J end by 2 bases, with 5 bases between. CDR3 length: 13 residues.

This clonotype was recorded a few times. This chain links TRBV20-1 with TRBJ1-5; no reliable D call. The CDR3 sequence is 14 residues long. Trimming took off 0 bases at V and 2 bases at J, with 8 bases between the two ends. The germline V gene has CDR1 DFQATT and CDR2 SNEGSKA (reference sequence). For the CDR3, the DNA is TGCAGTGCTAGAGATCAGAAGGGCAATCAGCCCCAGCATTTT. It codes for CSARDQKGNQPQHF.